These 31 T cell receptor beta chains were all obtained from the same sample, sequenced in a study of T cells in Graves' hyperthyroidism and ophthalmopathy. RNA transcripts yielded amplified TCR beta CDR3 regions. The TCR CDR3 was amplified in a first-round RT-PCR using the HTBI primer set. TCRdb reprocessed the multiplex PCR reads with MiXCR, giving one entry per CDR3 protein. The table shows roughly 350,000 distinct CDR3 sequences, with around 15% occurring only once. Sequencing was done on a sample of blood. The receptors stem from a middle-aged woman with Graves' ophthalmopathy.

This clonotype came up many times. The chain uses TRBV24-1 and TRBJ1-1; no definite D call. Trimming took 3 bases from V and 1 from J, leaving 11 bases between them. The CDR3 extends over 15 amino acids. Germline CDR1 is KGHDR and CDR2 is SFDVKD. The CDR3: CATSDSGPGNTEAFF. The CDR3, as DNA: TGTGCCACCAGTGATAGTGGGCCAGGGAACACTGAAGCTTTCTTT.

The gene calls are TRBV27 and TRBJ2-1, with D perhaps matching TRBD2 (6 bases). The V gene lost 2 bases and the J gene lost 4 bases, with 15 bases spanning the gap. The germline V gene encodes CDR1 MNHEY and CDR2 SMNVEV (reference sequence). The length of the CDR3 is 16 residues. CDR3 residues: CASSLAGNFRYNEQFF. CDR3 bases: TGTGCCAGCAGTTTAGCGGGGAATTTTCGGTACAATGAGCAGTTCTTC.

This rearrangement joins TRBV29-1 to TRBJ2-3; tentative D call: TRBD1 (6 bases). V shed 0 bases and J shed 1 base, with 29 bases lying between them. Germline CDR1 reads SQVTM; CDR2 reads ANQGSEA. The CDR3 extends over 21 amino acids. CDR3 sequence reads: CSVEDRMAPVSWTAGTDTQYF. In nucleotides, the CDR3 is TGCAGCGTTGAAGATCGAATGGCCCCGGTCTCCTGGACAGCTGGCACAGATACGCAGTATTTT.

This clonotype was seen a few times. The chain uses TRBV10-1 and TRBJ1-1; unclear D gene. Germline values: CDR1 WNHNN, CDR2 SYGVQD (reference sequence). Between the trimmed V and J ends, which lost 0 bases and 10 bases, there was a span of 12 bases. CDR3 length: 13 amino acids. The CDR3 loop is CASSESPISAAFF. The CDR3 nucleotides read TGCGCCAGCAGTGAGTCCCCCATCTCAGCAGCTTTCTTT.

This clonotype was observed many times. The rearrangement uses TRBV6-1 and TRBJ2-2; 13 bases map to TRBD2. This CDR3 region has 16 residues. V was clipped by 7 bases and J by 0 bases; unmatched bases: 2. Per the germline V gene, CDR1 is MNHNS and CDR2 is SASEGT. CDR3 DNA sequence: TGTGCCAGCAAGGGACTAGCGGGGTCGAACACCGGGGAGCTGTTTTTT. Its protein product is CASKGLAGSNTGELFF.

This clonotype has ten or more counts. The chain has TRBV28 and TRBJ1-2; no definite D call. Germline V lookup: CDR1 MDHEN, CDR2 SYDVKM. V gave up 8 bases and J gave up 6 bases, with 10 bases separating them. This CDR3 region has 11 residues. The CDR3 reads CASRLGHGYTF. CDR3 in DNA: TGTGCCAGCCGGCTGGGCCATGGCTACACCTTC.

This clonotype was counted a few times. The rearrangement joins TRBV5-1 to TRBJ1-4; 9 nucleotides match TRBD1. The CDR3 has 15 amino acids. The trim removed 4 bases at V and 5 bases at J, leaving 6 bases unmatched. The germline V gene has CDR1 SGHRS and CDR2 YFSETQ. The CDR3 here is CASSPRGTGNEKLFF. The CDR3 nucleotides read TGCGCCAGCAGCCCGCGGGGGACAGGGAATGAAAAACTGTTTTTT.

There are a few counts of this clonotype. The V call is TRBV11-2, the J call TRBJ2-1; 12 bases fit TRBD2. The CDR3 length is 15 residues. Looked up from germline, CDR1 is SGHAT and CDR2 is FQNNGV. Trimming removed 5 bases from V and 8 bases from J; junction bases left unmatched: 7. Here the CDR3 reads CASSVLAGGGYEQFF. The CDR3 DNA follows: TGTGCCAGCAGCGTACTAGCGGGGGGAGGATATGAGCAGTTCTTC.

This chain links TRBV7-9 with TRBJ1-2, with D possibly matching TRBD1 (5 bases). In germline, CDR1 is SEHNR, CDR2 FQNEAQ (reference sequence). The CDR3 is 15 residues long. Trimming cost V 5 bases and J 5 bases, with 18 bases left between them. CDR3 sequence reads: CASSPSRGLLYGYTF. CDR3 bases: TGTGCCAGCAGCCCCAGCCGGGGCCTACTATATGGCTACACCTTC. Using reference TRBV7-9 and TRBJ1-2 for the parts outside the CDR3, the full variable domain is DTGVSQNPRHKITKRGQNVTFRCDPISEHNRLYWYRQTLGQGPEFLTYFQNEAQLEKSRLLSDRFSAERPKGSFSTLEIQRTEQGDSAMYLCASSPSRGLLYGYTFGSGTRLTVV.

This clonotype came up many times. This chain uses TRBV12-3 or TRBV12-4 with TRBJ2-1, with D maybe TRBD1 (6 bases). V lost 2 bases and J 5 bases, leaving 13 bases between the germline ends. The CDR3 spans 15 residues. The CDR3 DNA reads TGTGCCAGCAGTTTATCGGTCAGGGGAAACAATGAGCAGTTCTTC. Translated, it gives CASSLSVRGNNEQFF.

The table lists this clonotype with many counts. J is TRBJ2-3 and V is TRBV20-1; 10 positions agree with TRBD2. V dropped 5 bases and J dropped 0; count of bases not matched to a gene: 2. CDR3 length: 14 amino acids. Germline values: CDR1 DFQATT, CDR2 SNEGSKA (reference sequence). The CDR3 coding sequence is TGCAGTGCTCTAGCGGGAGCCAGCACAGATACGCAGTATTTT. Translation: CSALAGASTDTQYF.

As regards this clonotype: The conserved phenylalanine or tryptophan is not found at the CDR3 terminus, so this likely reflects a read error. The limits of the CDR3 on the DNA are not certain, so only TCRdb's listed CDR3 is given. The chain joins TRBV12-3 or TRBV12-4 to TRBJ2-4; TRBD1, as called in the table, went unchecked against the DNA. From its first to its last residue, the CDR3 has 12 amino acids. This chain's CDR3 is CASGRDRTLKNH.

In its sample, this clonotype was seen many times. This chain uses TRBV20-1 with TRBJ2-7; the D is unclear. The CDR3 consists of 13 residues. The germline V gene has CDR1 DFQATT and CDR2 SNEGSKA (reference sequence). V lost 1 base and J 6 bases, leaving 13 bases between the germline ends. The DNA of the CDR3 is TGCAGTGCTAGAGGGACGACGGTTGGCGAGCAGTACTTC. Translation: CSARGTTVGEQYF.

This clonotype was observed a few times. V gene TRBV5-5 combines with J gene TRBJ2-3, with 7 nucleotides matching TRBD2. The germline V gene encodes CDR1 SGHKS and CDR2 YYEKEE (reference sequence). The CDR3 extends over 14 amino acids. Trimming removed 0 bases from V and 11 bases from J; junction bases left unmatched: 9. The chain's CDR3 is CASSLEGPSGMQYF. Written as DNA, the CDR3 is TGTGCCAGCAGCTTGGAGGGACCTAGCGGAATGCAGTATTTT.

This clonotype was found many times. The chain carries TRBV5-5 and TRBJ2-5; 7 nucleotides line up with TRBD1. J lost 3 bases, V lost 4 bases, and 9 bases had no gene match. Germline V lookup: CDR1 SGHKS, CDR2 YYEKEE (reference sequence). CDR3 length: 15 amino acids. Written as DNA, the CDR3 is TGTGCCAGCAGCGTACTCACACAGGGGAAAGAGACCCAGTACTTC. It is translated as CASSVLTQGKETQYF.

V gene TRBV19 combines with J gene TRBJ2-2; D uncertain. Trimming took 6 bases from V and 6 from J, leaving 14 bases between them. CDR3 length: 14 residues. Germline CDR1 is LNHDA and CDR2 is SQIVND (reference sequence). Here the CDR3 DNA reads TGTGCCAGTAGAGACGAACTATACGCCGGGGAGCTGTTTTTT. This sequence encodes CASRDELYAGELFF.

This clonotype appeared many times. The V call is TRBV2, the J call TRBJ2-7, with D tentatively TRBD1 (5 bases). The CDR3 is 14 residues long. Germline values: CDR1 SNHLY, CDR2 FYNNEI. V lost 2 bases, J lost 1 base, and 9 bases lay in between. The CDR3 DNA is TGTGCCAGCAGTGAATCCCCAGGGTCCTACGAGCAGTACTTC. Encoded protein: CASSESPGSYEQYF. The full variable domain, in which reference TRBV2 and TRBJ2-7 provide the parts outside the CDR3, is EPEVTQTPSHQVTQMGQEVILRCVPISNHLYFYWYRQILGQKVEFLVSFYNNEISEKSEIFDDQFSVERPDGSNFTLKIRSTKLEDSAMYFCASSESPGSYEQYFGPGTRLTVT.

This clonotype was recorded at least ten times. The chain has TRBV7-9 and TRBJ1-2; D call uncertain. V was shortened by 0 bases and J by 4 bases, with 24 bases between the two germline ends. From germline, CDR1 is SEHNR and CDR2 FQNEAQ (reference sequence). This CDR3 comprises 19 residues. DNA for the CDR3: TGTGCCAGCAGCTTAGCTATCCCCTCGGGTCGCGGTAGAGGCTATGGCTACACCTTC. It is translated as CASSLAIPSGRGRGYGYTF.

This clonotype occurred many times. The gene calls are TRBV7-2 and TRBJ2-2; D possibly corresponds to TRBD1 (6 bases). Germline CDR1 reads SGHTA; CDR2 reads FQGNSA. Trimming removed 5 bases from V and 4 bases from J, with 20 bases in between. The CDR3 has 17 amino acids. Here the CDR3 reads CASSPKQGPRGTGELFF. CDR3 in DNA: TGTGCCAGCAGCCCCAAACAGGGACCTCGCGGCACCGGGGAGCTGTTTTTT.

This clonotype occurred many times. The V gene is TRBV2, the J gene TRBJ2-7; perhaps D is TRBD1 or TRBD2 (5 bases each). V was shortened by 1 base and J by 4 bases, with 17 bases between the two germline ends. Germline-derived CDR1 and CDR2 are SNHLY and FYNNEI. This CDR3 has 16 amino acids. CDR3 in DNA: TGTGCCAGCAGTGAAGGCGTGGGGACGTATCCTTACGAGCAGTACTTC. Translation gives CASSEGVGTYPYEQYF.

This clonotype was seen many times. CDR3 amino acids: CASRDRAGYGYTF. For the CDR3, the DNA is TGTGCCAGCAGAGACAGGGCGGGCTATGGCTACACCTTC. V is TRBV9 and J is TRBJ1-2; TRBD1 agrees at 7 bases. The CDR3 length is 13 residues. Germline trimming cut 5 bases from V and 4 bases from J; bases unmatched to any gene: 5. Germline V gene sequence: CDR1 SGDLS, CDR2 YYNGEE.

This clonotype was observed many times. This chain uses TRBV6-2 or TRBV6-3 with TRBJ2-7; D may be TRBD1 (6 bases). This CDR3 is built from 14 residues. Germline V gene lookup returns CDR1 MNHEY and CDR2 SVGEGT. V was trimmed by 2 bases and J by 5 bases, leaving 13 bases between them. The chain's CDR3 is CASSYGYRADEQYF. CDR3 nucleotides: TGTGCCAGCAGTTACGGGTACAGGGCGGACGAGCAGTACTTC.

This chain uses TRBV7-2 with TRBJ2-5; possibly TRBD2 for D (7 bases). V lost 1 base, J lost 5 bases, and 11 bases lay in between. CDR1 and CDR2 (germline): SGHTA, FQGNSA. The CDR3 is made up of 14 amino acids. The CDR3 region is CASSLGGGHETQYF. The DNA of the CDR3 is TGTGCCAGCAGCTTAGGGGGGGGACACGAGACCCAGTACTTC.

Here the CDR3 reads CASGRKTGAQLYEQYF. DNA of the CDR3: TGTGCCAGCGGAAGGAAGACAGGGGCCCAGCTCTACGAGCAGTACTTC. V gene TRBV25-1 combines with J gene TRBJ2-7; 8 nucleotides match TRBD1. The CDR3 is made up of 16 amino acids. From germline, CDR1 is MGHDK and CDR2 SYGVNS. The J segment lost 3 bases and the V segment lost 8 bases, leaving 15 bases of the junction unmatched.

The chain recombines TRBV28 with TRBJ2-3, with D possibly matching TRBD2 (7 bases). The germline CDR1 and CDR2 sequences are MDHEN and SYDVKM. V dropped 5 bases and J dropped 5 bases, with 14 bases sitting between them. The CDR3 runs 14 residues. The CDR3 loop is CASSPRGAIDTQYF. DNA of the CDR3: TGTGCCAGCAGTCCCCGGGGGGCCATAGATACGCAGTATTTT.

This clonotype has ten or more counts. This rearrangement joins TRBV5-5 to TRBJ1-1, with 9 bases identical to TRBD1. The CDR3 sequence is 14 residues long. Looked up from germline, CDR1 is SGHKS and CDR2 is YYEKEE (reference sequence). Trimming at V came to 6 bases and at J to 2 bases, leaving 5 bases not matched to a gene. This CDR3 reads CASTQTGGNTEAFF. The CDR3 DNA follows: TGTGCCAGCACCCAGACAGGGGGTAACACTGAAGCTTTCTTT. The whole variable domain, remainder taken from reference TRBV5-5 and TRBJ1-1, is DAGVTQSPTHLIKTRGQQVTLRCSPISGHKSVSWYQQVLGQGPQFIFQYYEKEERGRGNFPDRFSARQFPNYSSELNVNALLLGDSALYLCASTQTGGNTEAFFGQGTRLTVV.

The chain combines TRBV7-9 with TRBJ1-4, with TRBD1 matching over 7 bases. CDR3 length equals 18 residues. In germline, CDR1 is SEHNR, CDR2 FQNEAQ (reference sequence). V shed 2 bases and J 5 bases; nucleotides not matched to a gene: 14. CDR3 protein: CASSLFGTWDSKNEKLFF. CDR3 bases: TGTGCCAGCAGCTTATTCGGTACGTGGGACAGCAAAAATGAAAAACTGTTTTTT.

V gene TRBV15 combines with J gene TRBJ2-2; 7 nucleotides line up with TRBD1. The CDR3 runs 15 residues. Germline V gene lookup returns CDR1 LNHNV and CDR2 YYDKDF (reference sequence). Trimming removed 0 bases from V and 6 bases from J; junction bases left unmatched: 4. The CDR3 sequence: CATSRDGGQSGELFF. In DNA form, the CDR3 reads TGTGCCACCAGCAGAGATGGGGGACAGTCCGGGGAGCTGTTTTTT.

This clonotype was seen many times. The V gene is TRBV18, the J gene TRBJ1-1; a weak D match, TRBD1 (6 bases). V gave up 5 bases and J gave up 6 bases, with 10 bases separating them. This CDR3 has 12 amino acids. CDR1 is KGHSH and CDR2 is LQKENI in the germline V gene. The CDR3 region is CASSRRGAEAFF. DNA of the CDR3: TGTGCCAGCTCAAGGAGGGGGGCTGAAGCTTTCTTT.

This clonotype came up many times. The chain recombines TRBV11-2 with TRBJ1-1, with D uncertain. The CDR3 contains 16 residues. The germline CDR1 and CDR2 sequences are SGHAT and FQNNGV. V was cut by 5 bases and J by 6 bases, with 22 bases left in between. The CDR3 protein is CASSVMGSGVGAEAFF. For the CDR3, the DNA is TGTGCCAGCAGCGTGATGGGGTCGGGAGTTGGGGCTGAAGCTTTCTTT.

This clonotype was seen a single time. The DNA for the CDR3 is TGTGCCAGCTCACCTCTAGGGCAGGGGGATGGCTACACCTTC. It codes for CASSPLGQGDGYTF. The chain combines TRBV18 with TRBJ1-2; 7 positions agree with TRBD1. Germline V lookup: CDR1 KGHSH, CDR2 LQKENI. The junction had 7 bases not matched to a gene; V was cut back by 3 bases and J by 6 bases. The CDR3 is 14 residues long. The entire variable domain, with the rest obtained from reference TRBV18 and TRBJ1-2, is as follows: NAGVMQNPRHLVRRRGQEARLRCSPMKGHSHVYWYRQLPEEGLKFMVYLQKENIIDESGMPKERFSAEFPKEGPSILRIQQVVRGDSAAYFCASSPLGQGDGYTFGSGTRLTVV.